This T cell receptor beta chain was recorded in a study of PD-1 blockade in classical Hodgkin lymphoma. Brentuximab vedotin exposure varied among the patients, all of whom had relapsed after autologous stem cell transplantation. In the case of this clone: Its antigen is undetermined.

Profiled with immunoSEQ multiplex PCR; TCRdb holds only in-frame clones, not every one. This table has roughly 70,000 clones, about 70% appearing once. General study results and limits: Repertoire differences lack defined causes, possibly disease activity or prior therapy.

The sequenced sample was peripheral blood mononuclear cells (PBMCs), obtained before the second cycle of nivolumab. The TCR comes from a human donor with classical Hodgkin lymphoma.

CDR3 in DNA: TGTGCCAGCAGCTTCAGGGGTGCAGATACGCAGTATTTT. Protein: CASSFRGADTQYF. The chain has TRBV7-2 and TRBJ2-3, with D perhaps matching TRBD1 (6 bases). The CDR3 spans 13 residues. In germline, CDR1 is SGHTA, CDR2 FQGNSA. Trimming took 3 bases from V and 4 from J, leaving 8 bases between them.